This is a list of T cell receptor beta chains from one sample in a study of blood T cell repertoires in COVID-19. The repertoire was sequenced with immunoSEQ multiplex PCR; TCRdb's copy has only in-frame clones and lacks some. Of roughly 260,000 clones in the sample, about 90% were seen once. The specimen was PBMCs or T cells enriched from blood (not recorded which). Receptors were obtained from a human donor in a cohort exposed to, infected with or recovered from COVID-19 (not recorded which). The donor label of this sample is uncertain. CDR3s include the opening cysteine and the closing phenylalanine or tryptophan. A D gene is named only where the DNA matches it firmly. Rows give clone size only sometimes, using once, few, many, or a class for an expanded clone.

cdr3_nt cdr3_aa j_call d_call clone_size v_call
TGTGCCAGCAGTTACAACCCAGGGGGCTACGGAAACACCATATATTTT CASSYNPGGYGNTIYF TRBJ1-3 TRBD1 . TRBV6-2/TRBV6-3
TGTGCCACCAGTGCGGGTGTGCGGGGAAACACCATATATTTT CATSAGVRGNTIYF TRBJ1-3 . once TRBV24-1
TGCGCCAGCAGCACCCGGACAGGGCCCGAAAACACCATATATTTT CASSTRTGPENTIYF TRBJ1-3 TRBD1 few TRBV5-1
TGTGCCAGCAGCGCGGATAACTATGGCTACACCTTC CASSADNYGYTF TRBJ1-2 . once TRBV5-6
TGTGCCTGGAGTAAGGGGTCTGAAGCTTTCTTT CAWSKGSEAFF TRBJ1-1 . . TRBV30
TGCAGCGTTGAAGATCCGAAGAATCCAGTTGGCACCTTC CSVEDPKNPVGTF TRBJ1-2 . . TRBV29-1
TGTGCCAGCAGTTTAAAAGGGGCTGCAGGAAACACCATATATTTT CASSLKGAAGNTIYF TRBJ1-3 . . TRBV27
TGTGCCAGCAGCCAATCTGGGGCAGGGGGTTGGAATGAAAAACTGTTTTTT CASSQSGAGGWNEKLFF TRBJ1-4 TRBD1 once TRBV3-1/TRBV3-2
TGTGCCAGCAGCTCCGGCCGGTTCACAGATCAGCCCCAGCATTTT CASSSGRFTDQPQHF TRBJ1-5 . once TRBV5-8
TGTGCCAGCAGCTTAGGGCAAGTCACTGAAGCTTTCTTT CASSLGQVTEAFF TRBJ1-1 . . TRBV7-6
TGTGCCAGTAGTATAGACCCCGGGACAGTCTACGAGCAGTACTTC CASSIDPGTVYEQYF TRBJ2-7 TRBD1 . TRBV19
TGTGCCAGCACCGGGGGGCAGGGTCGTCAGCCCCAGCATTTT CASTGGQGRQPQHF TRBJ1-5 . once TRBV2
TGCGCCAGCAGTGAAGGGGCGGTGGCTTTCTTT CASSEGAVAFF TRBJ1-1 . . TRBV10-2
TGTGCCAGCAGCTCGAACACCGGGGAGCTGTTTTTT CASSSNTGELFF TRBJ2-2 . . TRBV6-5
TGTGCCAGTCTAATTAGTCCGGACAGGGAAGGTCACAATGAGCAGTTCTTC CASLISPDREGHNEQFF TRBJ2-1 TRBD1 . TRBV19